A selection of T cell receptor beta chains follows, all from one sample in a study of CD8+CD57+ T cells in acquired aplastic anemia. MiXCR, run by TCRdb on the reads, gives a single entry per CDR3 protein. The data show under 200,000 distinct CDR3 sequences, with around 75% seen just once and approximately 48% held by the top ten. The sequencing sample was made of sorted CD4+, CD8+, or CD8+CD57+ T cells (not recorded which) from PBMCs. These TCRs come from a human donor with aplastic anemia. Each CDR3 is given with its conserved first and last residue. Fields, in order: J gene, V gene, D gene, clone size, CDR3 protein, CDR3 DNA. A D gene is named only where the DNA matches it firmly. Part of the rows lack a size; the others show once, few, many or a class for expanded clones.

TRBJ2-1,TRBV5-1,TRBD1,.,CASSLAGQGAYNEQFF,TGCGCCAGCAGCCTGGCGGGACAGGGGGCTTACAATGAGCAGTTCTTC
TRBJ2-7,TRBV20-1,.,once,CSAAWGSPYEQYF,TGCAGTGCGGCGTGGGGTTCCCCCTACGAGCAGTACTTC
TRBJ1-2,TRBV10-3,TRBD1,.,CASRDRDRGKLDYGYTF,TGTGCCAGCAGGGACCGGGACAGGGGGAAGTTAGACTATGGCTACACCTTC
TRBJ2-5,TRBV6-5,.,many,CASSYSEGLGPQETQYF,TGTGCCAGCAGTTACTCGGAAGGATTGGGGCCACAAGAGACCCAGTACTTC
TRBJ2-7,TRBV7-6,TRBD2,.,CASSSHSGGSYEQYF,TGTGCCAGCAGCTCTCATAGCGGGGGCTCCTACGAGCAGTACTTC
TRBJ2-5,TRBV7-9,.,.,CASRDWQETQYF,TGTGCCAGCAGGGACTGGCAAGAGACCCAGTACTTC
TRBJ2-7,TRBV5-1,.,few,CASSLEYEQYF,TGTGCCAGCAGCTTGGAATACGAACAGTACTTC
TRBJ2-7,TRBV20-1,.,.,CSARDVRYEQYF,TGCAGTGCTAGAGATGTGAGGTACGAGCAGTACTTC
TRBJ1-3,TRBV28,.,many,CASRPPSDSGNTIYF,TGTGCCAGCAGACCTCCTTCGGACTCTGGAAACACCATATATTTT
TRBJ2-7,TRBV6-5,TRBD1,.,CASSAMRGHEQCF,TGTGCCAGCAGTGCCATGAGGGGGCACGAGCAGTGCTTC
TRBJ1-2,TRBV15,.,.,CATSRSGDYYGYTF,TGTGCCACCAGCAGGTCCGGGGATTACTATGGCTACACCTTC
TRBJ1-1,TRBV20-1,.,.,CSARGGGVNTEAFF,TGCAGTGCTAGAGGGGGCGGAGTTAACACTGAAGCTTTCTTT
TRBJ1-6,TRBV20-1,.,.,CSASDQFLRVTGNSPLHF,TGCAGTGCTAGTGATCAGTTCCTTAGGGTGACGGGTAATTCACCCCTCCACTTT
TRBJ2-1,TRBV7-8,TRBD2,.,CASSRRGLAGNSLASNEQFF,TGTGCCAGCAGCCGACGCGGACTAGCGGGCAATTCCCTCGCCAGCAATGAGCAGTTCTTC
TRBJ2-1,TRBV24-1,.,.,CATSDPGHNEQFF,TGTGCCACCAGTGATCCCGGTCACAATGAGCAGTTCTTC
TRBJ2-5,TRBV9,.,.,CASSPGATRGETQYF,TGTGCCAGCAGCCCCGGCGCGACCCGGGGAGAGACCCAGTACTTC
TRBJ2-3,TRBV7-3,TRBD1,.,CASSADRGRQDTQYF,TGTGCCAGCAGCGCAGACAGGGGTCGTCAAGATACGCAGTATTTT
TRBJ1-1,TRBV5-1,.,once,CASSRGGEGGTEAFF,TGCGCCAGCAGCCGAGGAGGGGAGGGTGGCACTGAAGCTTTCTTT
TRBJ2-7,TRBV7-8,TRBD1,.,CASRLPADRGTYEQYF,TGTGCCAGCAGGCTTCCCGCGGACAGGGGAACCTACGAGCAGTACTTC
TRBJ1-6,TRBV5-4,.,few,CASSRRVWGSFYNSPLHF,TGTGCCAGCAGCAGGAGGGTCTGGGGGTCCTTCTATAATTCACCCCTCCACTTT
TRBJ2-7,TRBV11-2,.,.,CASSLQGQGRPYYEQYF,TGTGCCAGCAGCTTACAGGGGCAGGGCCGACCCTACTACGAGCAGTACTTC
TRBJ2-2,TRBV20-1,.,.,CSARPRDTGELFF,TGCAGTGCTAGACCCAGGGACACCGGGGAGCTGTTTTTT
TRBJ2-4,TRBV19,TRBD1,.,CSSSEGQGGREQYF,TGTTCCAGTAGTGAGGGACAGGGGGGTCGGGAGCAGTACTTC
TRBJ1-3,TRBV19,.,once,CASSITTGNTIYF,TGTGCCAGTAGTATTACTACAGGGAACACCATATATTTT
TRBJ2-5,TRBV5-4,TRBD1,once,CASSDRVGETQYF,TGTGCCAGCAGTGACAGGGTTGGGGAGACCCAGTACTTC
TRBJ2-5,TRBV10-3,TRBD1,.,CAIGRGTGRETQYF,TGTGCCATCGGCCGAGGGACAGGGAGGGAGACCCAGTACTTC
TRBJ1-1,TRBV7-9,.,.,CASSPGSLEASF,TGTGCCAGCAGCCCGGGGTCGCTTGAAGCTTCCTTT
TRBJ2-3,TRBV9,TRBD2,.,CASSSPLAGGYTDTQYF,TGTGCCAGCAGCTCCCCGCTAGCGGGAGGGTACACAGATACGCAGTATTTT
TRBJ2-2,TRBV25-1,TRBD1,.,CASSAVGQGNTGELFF,TGTGCCAGCAGTGCCGTGGGACAGGGGAACACCGGGGAGCTGTTTTTT
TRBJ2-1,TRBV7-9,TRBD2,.,CASSLFGVAGESYNEQFF,TGTGCCAGCAGCTTATTCGGTGTTGCGGGAGAATCCTACAATGAGCAGTTCTTC
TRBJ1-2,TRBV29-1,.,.,CSAKSPGGDGYTF,TGCAGCGCCAAATCACCTGGGGGAGACGGCTACACCTTC
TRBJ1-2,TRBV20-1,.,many,CSARDPYGYTF,TGCAGTGCTAGAGATCCGTATGGCTACACCTTC
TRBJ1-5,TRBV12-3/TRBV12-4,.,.,CASSVLGGQPQHF,TGTGCCAGCAGCGTCCTAGGGGGGCAGCCCCAGCATTTT
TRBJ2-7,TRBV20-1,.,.,CSASGEAYEQYF,TGCAGTGCTAGCGGGGAGGCCTACGAGCAGTACTTC
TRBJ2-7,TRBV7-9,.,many,CASSLAWAVSSYEQYF,TGTGCCAGCAGCTTAGCGTGGGCAGTTTCTTCCTACGAGCAGTACTTC
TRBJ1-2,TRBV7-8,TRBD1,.,CASSQSTTGGAAGYTF,TGCGCCAGCAGCCAAAGTACGACAGGGGGCGCGGCTGGCTACACCTTC
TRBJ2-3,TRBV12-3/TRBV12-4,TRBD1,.,CASNLLDRGRGADTQYF,TGTGCCAGCAACCTCCTGGACAGGGGGCGAGGCGCAGATACGCAGTATTTT
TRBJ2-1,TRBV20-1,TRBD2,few,CSARDASGRANYNEQFF,TGCAGTGCTAGAGATGCTAGCGGGAGGGCGAACTACAATGAGCAGTTCTTC
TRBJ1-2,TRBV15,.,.,CATSRGGTNYGYTF,TGTGCCACCAGCAGAGGGGGGACAAACTATGGCTACACCTTC
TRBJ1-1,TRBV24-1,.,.,CATSDNRDNTEAFF,TGTGCCACCAGTGATAACAGGGATAACACTGAAGCTTTCTTT
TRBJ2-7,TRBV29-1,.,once,CSVKGDGYEQYF,TGCAGCGTTAAAGGGGACGGCTACGAGCAGTACTTC
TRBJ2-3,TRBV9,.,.,CASSASGHAQYF,TGTGCCAGCAGCGCAAGCGGGCACGCGCAGTATTTT
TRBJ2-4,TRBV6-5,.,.,CASSYSGSGLKNIQYF,TGTGCCAGCAGTTACTCGGGATCGGGTCTTAAAAACATTCAGTACTTC
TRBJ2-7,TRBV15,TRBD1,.,CATSSRQGPEEQYF,TGTGCCACCAGCAGTCGACAGGGGCCGGAGGAGCAGTACTTC
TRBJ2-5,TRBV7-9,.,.,CASSWGSGLDGETQYF,TGTGCCAGCAGCTGGGGGAGCGGGTTGGACGGGGAGACCCAGTACTTC
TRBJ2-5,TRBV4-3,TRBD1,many,CASSQAPTRDREETQYF,TGCGCCAGCAGCCAAGCTCCAACCCGGGACAGGGAAGAGACCCAGTACTTC
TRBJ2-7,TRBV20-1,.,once,CSARDGETYEQYF,TGCAGTGCTAGAGATGGAGAAACCTACGAGCAGTACTTC
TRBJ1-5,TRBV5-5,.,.,CASSFKGSYPF,TGCGCCAGCAGCTTTAAGGGCAGCTACCCTTTT
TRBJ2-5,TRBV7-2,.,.,CASSLARLGETQYF,TGTGCCAGCAGCTTAGCGCGACTAGGAGAGACCCAGTACTTC
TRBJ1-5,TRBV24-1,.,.,CAWSPEAHPREPQHF,TGTGCCTGGAGTCCGGAGGCCCACCCCAGGGAGCCCCAGCATTTT